This entry lists 8 T cell receptor beta chains sequenced from one sample in a study of blood T cell repertoires in COVID-19 (dated by TCRdb to between 2020 and 2021). The library was prepared using the immunoSEQ multiplex PCR assay. TCRdb holds this immuneACCESS table with in-frame rearrangements only. Some clones are missing; in checked studies, unresolved V genes explain under half, and the rest has no known cause. The sample data list approximately 80,000 clones, and over 75% of these were observed just once. Around 40% of the sample is in the top ten clones. Sequenced input: peripheral blood. The receptor source for this set is a human donor in a cohort sampled during active COVID-19.

A remark on this clone: The sample contains more than one DNA sequence encoding this CDR3. The chain combines TRBV18 with TRBJ2-5, with 8 bases lining up with TRBD1. The CDR3 is 13 residues long. J was trimmed by 5 bases and V by 3 bases; bases with no gene match: 2. Looked up from germline, CDR1 is KGHSH and CDR2 is LQKENI. This CDR3 reads CASSPGQEETQYF. The CDR3, as DNA: TGTGCCAGCTCACCGGGACAGGAGGAGACCCAGTACTTC.

The gene calls are TRBV18 and TRBJ2-7; 9 bases agree with TRBD1. The J segment lost 6 bases and the V segment lost 3 bases, leaving 9 bases of the junction unmatched. The germline CDR1 and CDR2 sequences are KGHSH and LQKENI. CDR3 length equals 15 residues. CDR3 in DNA: TGTGCCAGCTCACCCCCGGGACAGGGCCCTGGCGAGCAGTACTTC. It codes for CASSPPGQGPGEQYF.

The CDR3 sequence: CASSLNTGELFF. The CDR3 DNA reads TGTGCCAGCAGCTTGAACACCGGGGAGCTGTTTTTT. The chain recombines TRBV12-3 or TRBV12-4 with TRBJ2-2; no clear D. The CDR3 extends over 12 amino acids. V was trimmed by 6 bases and J by 1 base, leaving 3 bases between them.

V and J are TRBV7-2 and TRBJ2-1; no definite D call. The V gene's germline CDR1 is SGHTA and CDR2 FQGNSA. V was clipped by 5 bases and J by 8 bases, with 13 bases between them. This CDR3 contains 13 residues. The CDR3 loop is CASSALTSDEQFF. CDR3 nucleotide sequence: TGTGCCAGCAGCGCCCTTACCTCGGATGAGCAGTTCTTC.

The gene calls are TRBV29-1 and TRBJ2-2; perhaps TRBD2 as D (5 bases). This CDR3 is built from 14 residues. V was trimmed by 2 bases and J by 1 base, leaving 8 bases between them. Germline CDR1 reads SQVTM; CDR2 reads ANQGSEA. The CDR3 protein is CSVERTLNTGELFF. In DNA, the CDR3 is TGCAGCGTTGAAAGGACTTTGAACACCGGGGAGCTGTTTTTT.

The chain has TRBV4-3 and TRBJ2-1; TRBD1 aligns across 7 bases. The CDR3 consists of 15 residues. Trimming removed 3 bases from V and 7 bases from J; junction bases left unmatched: 9. Germline V gene sequence: CDR1 LGHNA, CDR2 YSLEER. DNA of the CDR3: TGCGCCAGCAGCCAGACCAGACAGGGTGCGAATGAGCAGTTCTTC. As protein: CASSQTRQGANEQFF.

The chain is built from TRBV6-2 or TRBV6-3 and TRBJ2-3; D call uncertain. CDR3 length: 14 residues. Per the germline V gene, CDR1 is MNHEY and CDR2 is SVGEGT. V was cut by 5 bases and J by 1 base, with 10 bases left in between. CDR3 in DNA: TGTGCCAGCAGTGACCGACAAGGCACAGATACGCAGTATTTT. Translated, it gives CASSDRQGTDTQYF.

This clone was observed a single time. The chain carries TRBV3-1 (or the pseudogene TRBV3-2) and TRBJ2-2, with D maybe TRBD2 (6 bases). Germline CDR1 is LGHDT and CDR2 is YNNKEL (reference sequence). This CDR3 region has 16 residues. The ends were cut back, 5 bases at V and 0 bases at J, with 13 bases in the middle. This CDR3 is CASSYPGVANTGELFF. In DNA form, the CDR3 reads TGTGCCAGCAGCTACCCGGGAGTCGCGAACACCGGGGAGCTGTTTTTT.